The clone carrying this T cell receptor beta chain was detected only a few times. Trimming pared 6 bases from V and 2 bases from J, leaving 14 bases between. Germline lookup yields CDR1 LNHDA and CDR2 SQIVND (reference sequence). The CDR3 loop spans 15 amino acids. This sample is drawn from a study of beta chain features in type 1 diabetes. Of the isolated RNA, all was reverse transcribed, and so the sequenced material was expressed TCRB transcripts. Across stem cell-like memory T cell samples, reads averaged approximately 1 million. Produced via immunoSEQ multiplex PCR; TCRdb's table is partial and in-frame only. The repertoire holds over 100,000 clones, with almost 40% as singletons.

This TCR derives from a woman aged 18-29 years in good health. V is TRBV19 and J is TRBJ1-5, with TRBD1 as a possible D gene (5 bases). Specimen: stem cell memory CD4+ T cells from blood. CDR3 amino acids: CASRSGAGGNQPQHF. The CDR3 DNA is TGTGCCAGTAGATCCGGGGCGGGGGGCAATCAGCCCCAGCATTTT.